This T cell receptor (beta chain) is drawn from a study of blood T cell repertoires in COVID-19. Study overall: Acute and convalescent COVID-19 samples came from the United States, Italy and Spain.

CDR1 and CDR2 (germline): SNHLY, FYNNEI. The V gene lost 9 bases and the J gene lost 1 base, with 10 bases spanning the gap. CDR3 size: 13 residues. Sequencing was performed with immunoSEQ multiplex PCR; in TCRdb, only in-frame clones are kept and a portion is missing. Of roughly 120,000 clones in the sample, around 88% are singletons; the top ten hold roughly 5.4%. This TCR was sampled from a human donor in a cohort sampled during active COVID-19. The sample was peripheral blood. V is TRBV2 and J is TRBJ1-5, with a tentative D call TRBD1 (5 bases). The CDR3 bases are TGTGCCAGTACGCGGGACAGCAATCAGCCCCAGCATTTT. It specifies CASTRDSNQPQHF.